In this sample, the clone carrying this T cell receptor (beta chain) turned up a few times. This entry is derived from a study of blood T cells in healthy people across ages. Combining a sample-barcoded 5' primer with a J-beta primer mix, a second PCR ran for roughly 6 to 11 cycles. In TCRdb, the 5' RACE reads were re-called with MiXCR into one record per CDR3 protein. The sample has 1.5 million to 2 million distinct CDR3 sequences, 28% seen once. V trimming: 5 bases; J trimming: 9 bases; junction bases outside the gene matches: 9. Germline assignment: CDR1 SGHRS and CDR2 YFSETQ. The CDR3 totals 14 residues.

Sequenced: blood. This chain links TRBV5-1 with TRBJ2-5, with 11 bases fitting TRBD2. The receptor was isolated from a woman aged 25 to 39 in good health. This CDR3 reads CASRSTSGSGAQYF. The CDR3 DNA reads TGCGCCAGCAGATCTACTAGCGGGAGCGGGGCCCAGTACTTC.